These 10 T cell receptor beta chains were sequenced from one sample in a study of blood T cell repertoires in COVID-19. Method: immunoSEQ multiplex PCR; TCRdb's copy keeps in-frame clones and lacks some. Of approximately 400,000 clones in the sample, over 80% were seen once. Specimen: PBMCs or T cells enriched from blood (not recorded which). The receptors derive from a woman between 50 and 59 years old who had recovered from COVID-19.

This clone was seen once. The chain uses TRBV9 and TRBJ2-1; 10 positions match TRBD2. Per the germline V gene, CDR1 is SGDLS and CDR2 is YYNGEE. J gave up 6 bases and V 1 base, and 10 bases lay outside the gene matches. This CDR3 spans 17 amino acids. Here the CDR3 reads CASSVHVGTSEGNEQFF. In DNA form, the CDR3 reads TGTGCCAGCAGCGTACATGTCGGGACTAGCGAGGGCAATGAGCAGTTCTTC.

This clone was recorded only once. The CDR3 DNA is TGTGCCAGTAGTATCTCGACAGGGGTGGGAGCTGAAGCTTTCTTT. This codes for CASSISTGVGAEAFF. The chain has TRBV19 and TRBJ1-1, with 8 bases that match TRBD1. The germline gives CDR1 LNHDA, CDR2 SQIVND (reference sequence). Trimming cost V 3 bases and J 6 bases; bases outside gene matches: 9. The CDR3 has 15 amino acids.

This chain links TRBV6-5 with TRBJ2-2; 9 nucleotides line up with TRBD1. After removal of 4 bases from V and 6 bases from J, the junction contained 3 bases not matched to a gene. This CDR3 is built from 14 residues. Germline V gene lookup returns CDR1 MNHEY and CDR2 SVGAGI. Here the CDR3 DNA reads TGTGCCAGCAGTTCAGACAGGGGGGCCGGGGAGCTGTTTTTT. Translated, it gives CASSSDRGAGELFF.

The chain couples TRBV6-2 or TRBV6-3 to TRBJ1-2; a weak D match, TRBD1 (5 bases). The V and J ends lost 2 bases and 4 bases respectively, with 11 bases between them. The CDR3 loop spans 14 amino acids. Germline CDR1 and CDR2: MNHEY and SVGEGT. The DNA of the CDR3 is TGTGCCAGCAGTTACGCGGGGACTGTCTATGGCTACACCTTC. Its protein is CASSYAGTVYGYTF.

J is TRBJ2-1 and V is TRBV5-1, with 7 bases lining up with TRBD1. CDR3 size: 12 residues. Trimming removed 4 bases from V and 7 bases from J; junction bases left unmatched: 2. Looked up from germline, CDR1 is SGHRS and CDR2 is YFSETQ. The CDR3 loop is CASSPTGNEQFF. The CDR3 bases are TGCGCCAGCAGCCCGACAGGGAATGAGCAGTTCTTC.

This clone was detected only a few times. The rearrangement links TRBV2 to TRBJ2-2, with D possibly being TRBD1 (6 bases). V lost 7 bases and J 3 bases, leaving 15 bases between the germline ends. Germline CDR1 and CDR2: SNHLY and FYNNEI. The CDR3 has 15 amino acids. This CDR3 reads CASTGRAGDTGELFF. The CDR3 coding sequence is TGTGCCAGCACGGGAAGGGCAGGGGACACCGGGGAGCTGTTTTTT.

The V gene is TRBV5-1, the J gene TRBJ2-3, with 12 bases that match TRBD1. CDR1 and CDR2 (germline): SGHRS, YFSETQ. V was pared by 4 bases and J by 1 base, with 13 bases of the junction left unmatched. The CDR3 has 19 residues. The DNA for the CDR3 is TGCGCCAGCAGCCCGGGCCCGGGACAGGGGGCTTCCCGCACAGATACGCAGTATTTT. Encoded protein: CASSPGPGQGASRTDTQYF.

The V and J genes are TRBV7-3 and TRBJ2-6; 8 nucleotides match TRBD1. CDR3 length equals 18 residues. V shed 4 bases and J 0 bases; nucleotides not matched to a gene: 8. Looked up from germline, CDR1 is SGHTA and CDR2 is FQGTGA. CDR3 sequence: CASSSWTGSLSGANVLTF. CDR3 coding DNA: TGTGCCAGCAGCTCTTGGACAGGGAGCCTCTCTGGGGCCAACGTCCTGACTTTC.

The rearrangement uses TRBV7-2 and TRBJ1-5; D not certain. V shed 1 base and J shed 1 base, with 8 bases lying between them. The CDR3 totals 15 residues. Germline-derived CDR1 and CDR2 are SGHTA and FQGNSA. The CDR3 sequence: CASSLVHWSNQPQHF. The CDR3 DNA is TGTGCCAGCAGCTTAGTTCACTGGAGCAATCAGCCCCAGCATTTT.

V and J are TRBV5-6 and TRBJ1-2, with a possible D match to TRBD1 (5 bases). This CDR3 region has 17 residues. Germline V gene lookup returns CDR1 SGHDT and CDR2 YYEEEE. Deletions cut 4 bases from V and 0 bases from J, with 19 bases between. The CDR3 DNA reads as TGTGCCAGCAGCCCTAACCGACAGACTTTTACTAACTATGGCTACACCTTC. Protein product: CASSPNRQTFTNYGYTF.